This TCR beta chain was recorded in a study of blood T cell repertoires in COVID-19. Trimming shortened V by 6 bases and J by 1 base, and 10 bases separated the two germline ends. The CDR3 runs 13 residues. In germline, CDR1 is MNHEY, CDR2 SVGAGI. This clone was found once. TCRdb's table, derived via immunoSEQ multiplex PCR, lists solely in-frame clones and lacks some. This table has hundreds of thousands of clones, approximately 90% appearing once. What was sequenced was PBMCs or T cells enriched from blood (not recorded which). V gene TRBV6-5 combines with J gene TRBJ2-7; tentative D call: TRBD2 (6 bases). This clonotype was obtained from a man in his thirties or forties who had recovered from COVID-19. CDR3 DNA sequence: TGTGCCAGCAGGCCCCGGGGGTCCTACGAGCAGTACTTC. Its translation: CASRPRGSYEQYF.